The rows below give T cell receptor beta chains drawn from one sample of a study of blood T cells in healthy people across ages. In TCRdb, the 5' RACE reads were re-called with MiXCR into one record per CDR3 protein. Counted here are roughly 800,000 distinct CDR3 sequences, roughly 25% occurring once; the ten biggest clones make up 8% to 10%. The same data also contributed to another study, on T cells of mothers and their children.

The source material was blood. The receptor set was obtained from a boy younger than 18 in good health. The CDR3 runs from the conserved cysteine through the conserved F or W. A D gene is named only where the DNA matches it firmly. For some rows the clone size is stated as once, few or many, or as a class when expanded; others skip it.

clone_size j_call d_call v_call cdr3_aa cdr3_nt
few TRBJ2-5 - TRBV14 CASSQVEGAQETQYF TGTGCCAGCAGCCAAGTGGAGGGGGCCCAAGAGACCCAGTACTTC
few TRBJ2-7 TRBD2 TRBV20-1 CSARDQRELSYEQYF TGCAGTGCTAGAGACCAGCGGGAGCTGTCCTACGAGCAGTACTTC
- TRBJ1-4 TRBD1 TRBV5-1 CASSRTGQGLGEKLFF TGCGCCAGCAGCCGAACGGGACAGGGGCTTGGGGAAAAACTGTTTTTT
few TRBJ2-1 TRBD2 TRBV2 CASSHRTSGKLNEQFF TGTGCCAGCAGTCACCGGACTAGCGGAAAACTCAATGAGCAGTTCTTC
few TRBJ2-1 TRBD1 TRBV12-3/TRBV12-4 CASSTWTGVNEQFF TGTGCCAGCAGTACCTGGACAGGGGTCAATGAGCAGTTCTTC
- TRBJ2-7 TRBD2 TRBV20-1 CSAGLAGGSYEQYF TGCAGTGCGGGACTAGCGGGGGGCTCCTACGAGCAGTACTTC
- TRBJ2-1 - TRBV12-3/TRBV12-4 CASSSAGESYNEQFF TGTGCCAGCAGTTCGGCTGGGGAATCCTACAATGAGCAGTTCTTC
- TRBJ1-3 - TRBV20-1 CSATLSGNTIYF TGCAGTGCCACCCTCTCTGGAAACACCATATATTTT
few TRBJ2-7 - TRBV29-1 CSVITGAYEQYF TGCAGCGTTATCACAGGAGCCTACGAGCAGTACTTC
- TRBJ2-7 TRBD2 TRBV28 CASSRPGEGYYEQYF TGTGCCAGCAGTAGGCCCGGGGAGGGGTACTACGAGCAGTACTTC
- TRBJ2-5 - TRBV6-1 CASSLESGWETQYF TGTGCCAGCTCACTAGAGTCGGGGTGGGAGACCCAGTACTTC
few TRBJ1-4 TRBD1 TRBV28 CASRGTGVEKLFF TGTGCCAGCAGGGGGACAGGGGTTGAAAAACTGTTTTTT
few TRBJ2-7 TRBD1 TRBV6-2/TRBV6-3 CASSRLDRGSSYEQYF TGTGCCAGCAGTCGCCTCGACAGGGGGTCATCCTACGAGCAGTACTTC
- TRBJ2-3 - TRBV7-9 CASSLNGGSTDTQYF TGTGCCAGCAGCTTAAACGGGGGTAGCACAGATACGCAGTATTTT
- TRBJ2-1 - TRBV7-2 CASSLLVRANEQFF TGTGCCAGCAGCTTACTAGTAAGGGCCAATGAGCAGTTCTTC
- TRBJ2-7 TRBD2 TRBV10-3 CAISTDGGAGAYEQYF TGTGCCATCAGCACTGATGGAGGGGCGGGAGCCTACGAGCAGTACTTC
- TRBJ2-3 - TRBV12-3/TRBV12-4 CASRGGVDAQYF TGTGCCAGCAGGGGGGGAGTGGATGCGCAGTATTTT
few TRBJ2-3 TRBD2 TRBV7-9 CASSKQLAGFGSDTQYF TGTGCCAGCAGTAAACAACTAGCGGGGTTTGGTTCGGATACGCAGTATTTT
- TRBJ2-1 TRBD1 TRBV20-1 CSAKGQSSYNEQFF TGCAGTGCGAAGGGACAGAGCTCCTACAATGAGCAGTTCTTC
- TRBJ2-1 TRBD2 TRBV7-9 CAGSWSSGGAYNEQFF TGTGCCGGCAGCTGGTCAAGCGGGGGGGCATACAATGAGCAGTTCTTC
few TRBJ1-6 TRBD1 TRBV7-2 CASSPKTGDGSPLHF TGTGCCAGCAGCCCCAAGACAGGGGATGGTTCACCCCTCCACTTT
- TRBJ2-5 TRBD2 TRBV29-1 CSVVREGPETQYF TGCAGCGTTGTACGGGAGGGCCCAGAGACCCAGTACTTC
many TRBJ2-5 TRBD1 TRBV29-1 CSVGQGGETQYF TGCAGCGTCGGACAGGGAGGAGAGACCCAGTACTTC
few TRBJ2-5 - TRBV29-1 CSVELVERETQYF TGCAGCGTTGAACTCGTAGAAAGGGAGACCCAGTACTTC
few TRBJ2-5 TRBD1 TRBV7-2 CASSPRTGQGPTYAETQYF TGTGCCAGCAGCCCGCGGACGGGACAGGGACCCACCTATGCGGAGACCCAGTACTTC
- TRBJ2-4 TRBD1 TRBV12-5 CASGRMTQGPAKNIQYF TGTGCTAGTGGCCGAATGACACAGGGGCCAGCCAAAAACATTCAGTACTTC
- TRBJ2-7 TRBD1 TRBV7-9 CASNPRDRADEQYF TGTGCCAGCAATCCCAGGGACAGGGCAGACGAGCAGTACTTC
- TRBJ2-5 TRBD2 TRBV12-3/TRBV12-4 CASSDSGGAAYERYF TGTGCCAGCAGTGACAGCGGGGGGGCTGCTTACGAGCGGTACTTC
- TRBJ2-1 - TRBV9 CASSRGPSGNEQFF TGTGCCAGCAGCAGGGGTCCCTCGGGGAATGAGCAGTTCTTC
- TRBJ2-3 - TRBV28 CASSFPRGTSTDTQYF TGTGCCAGCAGTTTCCCGAGGGGAACTAGCACAGATACGCAGTATTTT
- TRBJ2-7 - TRBV10-3 CAIREDGSSYEQYF TGTGCCATCAGGGAAGACGGTAGCTCCTACGAGCAGTACTTC
many TRBJ2-6 - TRBV29-1 CSVADTTGANVLTF TGCAGCGTGGCCGACACGACTGGGGCCAACGTCCTGACTTTC
- TRBJ1-4 - TRBV28 CASSRLLGPNEKLFF TGTGCCAGCAGCCGACTATTGGGGCCTAATGAAAAACTGTTTTTT
- TRBJ1-2 TRBD1 TRBV7-9 CASSLSPDRGDYGYTF TGTGCCAGCAGCTTAAGCCCGGACAGGGGGGACTATGGCTACACCTTC
- TRBJ2-5 - TRBV20-1 CSANLAPETQYF TGCAGTGCGAATCTAGCGCCGGAGACCCAGTACTTC
- TRBJ2-7 - TRBV6-6 CASSYEIYYEQYF TGTGCCAGCAGTTATGAGATTTACTACGAGCAGTACTTC
few TRBJ2-5 TRBD1 TRBV29-1 CSATDRAGETQYF TGCAGCGCTACTGACAGGGCGGGAGAGACCCAGTACTTC
- TRBJ1-1 TRBD1 TRBV4-1 CASSQVRQGSEAFF TGCGCCAGCAGCCAGGTCCGACAGGGGTCTGAAGCTTTCTTT
few TRBJ2-3 TRBD1 TRBV7-6 CASSLADRTDTQYF TGTGCCAGCAGCCTCGCGGACAGGACAGATACGCAGTATTTT
- TRBJ1-6 TRBD1 TRBV4-2 CASSQGQGGKNSPLHF TGTGCCAGCAGCCAAGGACAGGGAGGGAAAAATTCACCCCTCCACTTT
- TRBJ1-4 - TRBV19 CASSLQGRGAGEKLFF TGTGCCAGTAGTCTCCAAGGTCGGGGGGCTGGAGAAAAACTGTTTTTT
- TRBJ2-1 - TRBV12-5 CASGLVGGNEQFF TGTGCTAGTGGTTTGGTAGGGGGGAATGAGCAGTTCTTC
few TRBJ2-1 - TRBV20-1 CSARGEGDNEQFF TGCAGTGCTAGGGGAGAGGGAGACAATGAGCAGTTCTTC
- TRBJ1-2 TRBD1 TRBV2 CASSQQGQLGYTF TGTGCCAGCAGTCAACAGGGGCAGTTGGGCTACACCTTC
few TRBJ2-3 - TRBV6-5 CASSYTLQGISPDTQYF TGTGCCAGCAGTTACACCCTACAGGGTATCTCTCCAGATACGCAGTATTTT
- TRBJ1-2 - TRBV29-1 CSVEDTREPDGYTF TGCAGCGTTGAGGACACCAGGGAACCGGATGGCTACACCTTC